The 8 T cell receptor beta chains listed next were all sequenced from one sample in a study of T cell responses to AZD1222 COVID-19 vaccine. Data came from immunoSEQ multiplex PCR; TCRdb stores just in-frame clones and leaves some out. The profile covers 70,000 to 95,000 clones, with 80% to 90% appearing a single time and 2% to 2.5% taken by the ten largest. The sequenced sample was peripheral blood, obtained 28 days after the second AZD1222 dose. The source of these receptors is an adult who received the AZD1222 COVID-19 vaccine.

The V and J genes are TRBV7-8 and TRBJ1-4; no firm D call. The length of the CDR3 is 15 residues. Germline V CDR1 and CDR2: SGHVS, FQNEAQ. V lost 2 bases and J 0 bases, leaving 7 bases between the germline ends. In DNA form, the CDR3 reads TGTGCCAGCAGCTTACAGATCGCAACTAATGAAAAACTGTTTTTT. Its protein product is CASSLQIATNEKLFF.

The chain is built from TRBV28 and TRBJ2-7, with TRBD1 as a possible D gene (5 bases). The CDR3 loop spans 11 amino acids. V lost 6 bases, J lost 9 bases, and 12 bases lay in between. Germline CDR1 is MDHEN and CDR2 is SYDVKM. CDR3 protein: CASRYRTRQYF. DNA for the CDR3: TGTGCCAGCAGATATCGGACAAGGCAGTACTTC.

The chain is built from TRBV5-5 and TRBJ2-7; 7 nucleotides match TRBD2. This CDR3 has 16 residues. The V and J ends lost 0 bases and 2 bases, in that order; junction bases with no gene match: 8. Looked up from germline, CDR1 is SGHKS and CDR2 is YYEKEE (reference sequence). The CDR3 bases are TGTGCCAGCAGCTTGGGGGAGGGTCAGCGTACCTACGAGCAGTACTTC. Amino acid sequence: CASSLGEGQRTYEQYF.

The chain has TRBV29-1 and TRBJ2-3, with TRBD1 matching 9 bases. J gave up 5 bases and V 8 bases, and 11 bases lay outside the gene matches. Germline assignment: CDR1 SQVTM and CDR2 ANQGSEA. CDR3 length: 14 amino acids. The CDR3 region is CSLQGTGLEDTQYF. The CDR3 bases are TGCAGCTTGCAAGGGACAGGGTTGGAAGATACGCAGTATTTT.

V is TRBV11-2 and J is TRBJ1-2; D is unclear. The V and J ends lost 1 base and 5 bases respectively, with 8 bases between them. CDR3 length equals 13 residues. Germline values: CDR1 SGHAT, CDR2 FQNNGV. CDR3 region: CASSLGPAYGYTF. The CDR3, as DNA: TGTGCCAGCAGCTTAGGCCCTGCGTATGGCTACACCTTC.

In its sample, this clone was seen a few times. V usage is TRBV2 and J usage is TRBJ1-2; 7 positions agree with TRBD1. In germline, CDR1 is SNHLY, CDR2 FYNNEI. J lost 2 bases, V lost 7 bases, and 7 bases had no gene match. There are 14 residues in the CDR3. CDR3 coding DNA: TGTGCCAGCAATAAACAGGGGCACAACTATGGCTACACCTTC. Translating it yields CASNKQGHNYGYTF.

The chain uses TRBV4-2 and TRBJ1-4, with unresolved D. Deletions cut 1 base from V and 0 bases from J, with 6 bases between. This CDR3 spans 15 amino acids. CDR1 and CDR2 from the germline V gene are LGHNA and YNFKEQ. The CDR3 here is CASSQGPATNEKLFF. The CDR3 nucleotides are TGTGCCAGCAGCCAAGGCCCCGCAACTAATGAAAAACTGTTTTTT.

V and J are TRBV7-8 and TRBJ2-1, with D possibly TRBD2 on 6 matching bases. In germline, CDR1 is SGHVS, CDR2 FQNEAQ. The CDR3 consists of 13 residues. Trimming took 1 base from V and 9 from J, leaving 10 bases between them. The DNA for the CDR3 is TGTGCCAGCAGCTTAGGGGGGACTGGTGAGCAGTTCTTC. It specifies CASSLGGTGEQFF. Complete variable domain (other parts from reference TRBV7-8 and TRBJ2-1): GAGVSQSPRYKVAKRGQDVALRCDPISGHVSLFWYQQALGQGPEFLTYFQNEAQLDKSGLPSDRFFAERPEGSVSTLKIQRTQQEDSAVYLCASSLGGTGEQFFGPGTRLTVL.